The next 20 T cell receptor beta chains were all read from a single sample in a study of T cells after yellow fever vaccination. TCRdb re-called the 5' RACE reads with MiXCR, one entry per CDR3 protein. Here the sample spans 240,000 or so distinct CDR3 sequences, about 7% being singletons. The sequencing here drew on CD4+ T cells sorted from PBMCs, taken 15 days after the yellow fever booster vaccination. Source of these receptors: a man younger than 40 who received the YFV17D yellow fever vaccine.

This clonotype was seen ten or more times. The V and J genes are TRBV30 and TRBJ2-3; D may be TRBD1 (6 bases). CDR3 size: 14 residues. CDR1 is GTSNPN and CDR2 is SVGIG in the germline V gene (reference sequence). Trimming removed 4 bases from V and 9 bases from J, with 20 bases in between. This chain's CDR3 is CAWKNRVLTPTQYF. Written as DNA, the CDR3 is TGTGCCTGGAAGAACAGGGTGCTAACCCCGACGCAGTATTTT.

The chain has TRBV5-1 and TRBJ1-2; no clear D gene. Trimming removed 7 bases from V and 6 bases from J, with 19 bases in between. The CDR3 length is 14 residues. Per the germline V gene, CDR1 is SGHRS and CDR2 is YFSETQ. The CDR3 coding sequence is TGCGCCAGCTGCTCAAATGGGCCAAGGGATGGCTACACCTTC. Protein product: CASCSNGPRDGYTF.

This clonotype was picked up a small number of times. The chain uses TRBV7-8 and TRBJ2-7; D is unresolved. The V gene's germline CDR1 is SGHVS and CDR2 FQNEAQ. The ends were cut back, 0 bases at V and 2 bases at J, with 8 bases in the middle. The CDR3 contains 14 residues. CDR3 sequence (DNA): TGTGCCAGCAGCTTAGCGCTGGTAGCCTACGAGCAGTACTTC. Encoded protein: CASSLALVAYEQYF.

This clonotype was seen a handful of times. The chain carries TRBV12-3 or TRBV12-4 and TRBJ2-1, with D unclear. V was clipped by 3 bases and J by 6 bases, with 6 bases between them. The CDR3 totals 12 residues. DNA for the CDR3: TGTGCCAGCAGTTTGACCTTCAATGAGCAGTTCTTC. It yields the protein CASSLTFNEQFF.

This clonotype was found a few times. The CDR3 spells CSARDPTHNSPLHF. The CDR3 nucleotides read TGCAGTGCTAGAGACCCCACTCATAATTCACCCCTCCACTTT. V and J are TRBV20-1 and TRBJ1-6; no firm D call. The CDR3 runs to 14 residues. V dropped 0 bases and J dropped 5 bases, with 8 bases sitting between them. Germline assignment: CDR1 DFQATT and CDR2 SNEGSKA (reference sequence).

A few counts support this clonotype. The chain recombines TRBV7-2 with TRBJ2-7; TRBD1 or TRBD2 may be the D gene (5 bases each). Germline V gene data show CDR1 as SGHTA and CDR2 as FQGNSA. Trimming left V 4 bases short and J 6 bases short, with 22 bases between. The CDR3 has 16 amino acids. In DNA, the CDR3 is TGTGCCAGCAGCTACCGGGACCCAACCCTTCAGAGCGAGCAGTACTTC. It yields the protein CASSYRDPTLQSEQYF.

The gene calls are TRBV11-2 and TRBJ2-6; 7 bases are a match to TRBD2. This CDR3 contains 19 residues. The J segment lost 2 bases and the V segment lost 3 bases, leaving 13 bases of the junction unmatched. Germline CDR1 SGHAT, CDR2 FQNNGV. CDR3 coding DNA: TGTGCCAGCAGCTTCCGGTCCCTCGCGGGAGTAACTGGGGCCAACGTCCTGACTTTC. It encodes CASSFRSLAGVTGANVLTF.

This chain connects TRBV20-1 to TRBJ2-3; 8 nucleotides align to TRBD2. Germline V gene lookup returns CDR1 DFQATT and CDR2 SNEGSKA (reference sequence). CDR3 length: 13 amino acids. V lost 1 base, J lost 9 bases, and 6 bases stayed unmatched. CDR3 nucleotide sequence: TGCAGTGCTAGAGTAGGAGCGGGGGTAACGCAGTATTTT. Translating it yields CSARVGAGVTQYF.

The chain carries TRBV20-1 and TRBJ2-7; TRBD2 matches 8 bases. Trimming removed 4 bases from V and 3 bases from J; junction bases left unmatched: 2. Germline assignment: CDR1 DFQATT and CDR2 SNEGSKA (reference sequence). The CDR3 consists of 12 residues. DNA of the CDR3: TGCAGTGCTAATAGCGGGATCTACGAGCAGTACTTC. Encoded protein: CSANSGIYEQYF.

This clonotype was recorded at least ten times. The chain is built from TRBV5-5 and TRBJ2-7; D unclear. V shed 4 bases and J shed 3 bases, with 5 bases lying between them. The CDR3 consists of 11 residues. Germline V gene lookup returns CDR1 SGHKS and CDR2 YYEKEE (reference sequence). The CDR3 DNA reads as TGTGCCAGCAGCGCAGTCTACGAGCAGTACTTC. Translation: CASSAVYEQYF.

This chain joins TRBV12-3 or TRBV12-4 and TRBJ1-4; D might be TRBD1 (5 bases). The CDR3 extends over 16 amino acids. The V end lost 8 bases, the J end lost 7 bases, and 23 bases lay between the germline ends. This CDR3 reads CASSALTGAGTEKLFF. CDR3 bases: TGTGCCAGCTCTGCCCTGACTGGGGCCGGTACTGAAAAACTGTTTTTT.

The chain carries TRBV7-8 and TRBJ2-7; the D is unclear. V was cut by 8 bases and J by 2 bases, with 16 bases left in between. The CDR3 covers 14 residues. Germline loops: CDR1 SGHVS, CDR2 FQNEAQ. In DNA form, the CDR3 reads TGTGCCAGCGGTATCGCGAGCCGAGCCTACGAGCAGTACTTC. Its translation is CASGIASRAYEQYF.

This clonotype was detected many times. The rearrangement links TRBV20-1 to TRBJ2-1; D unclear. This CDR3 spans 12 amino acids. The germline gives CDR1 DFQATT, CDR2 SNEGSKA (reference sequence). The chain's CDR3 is CSVGTRDNEQFF. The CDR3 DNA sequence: TGCAGCGTTGGAACTCGTGACAATGAGCAGTTCTTC.

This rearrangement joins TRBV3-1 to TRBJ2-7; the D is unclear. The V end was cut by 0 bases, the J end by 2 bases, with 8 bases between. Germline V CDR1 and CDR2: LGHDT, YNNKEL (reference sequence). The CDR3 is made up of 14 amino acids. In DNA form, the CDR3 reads TGTGCCAGCAGCCAAGAAACTACCACCTACGAGCAGTACTTC. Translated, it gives CASSQETTTYEQYF.

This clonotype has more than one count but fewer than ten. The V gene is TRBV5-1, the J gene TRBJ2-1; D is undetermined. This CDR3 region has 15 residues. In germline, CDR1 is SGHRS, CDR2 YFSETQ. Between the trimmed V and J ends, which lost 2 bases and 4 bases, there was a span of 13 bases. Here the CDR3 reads CASSLSLPEYNEQFF. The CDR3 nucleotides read TGCGCCAGCAGCTTAAGCCTCCCCGAATACAATGAGCAGTTCTTC.

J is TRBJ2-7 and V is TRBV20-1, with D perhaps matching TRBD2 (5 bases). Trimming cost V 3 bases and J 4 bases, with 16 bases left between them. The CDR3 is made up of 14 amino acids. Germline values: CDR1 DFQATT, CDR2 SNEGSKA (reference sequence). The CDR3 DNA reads TGCAGTGCTAGTGAACCCTTTAGGACTTACGAGCAGTACTTC. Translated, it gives CSASEPFRTYEQYF.

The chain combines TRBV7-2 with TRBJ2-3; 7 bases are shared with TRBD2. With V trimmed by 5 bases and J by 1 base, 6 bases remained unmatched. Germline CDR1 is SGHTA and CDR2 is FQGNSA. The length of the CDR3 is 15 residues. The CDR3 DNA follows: TGTGCCAGCAGCCGGGGGGTAGCGCGCACAGATACGCAGTATTTT. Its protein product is CASSRGVARTDTQYF. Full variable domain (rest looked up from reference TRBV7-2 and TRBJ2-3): GAGVSQSPSNKVTEKGKDVELRCDPISGHTALYWYRQSLGQGLEFLIYFQGNSAPDKSGLPSDRFSAERTGGSVSTLTIQRTQQEDSAVYLCASSRGVARTDTQYFGPGTRLTVL.

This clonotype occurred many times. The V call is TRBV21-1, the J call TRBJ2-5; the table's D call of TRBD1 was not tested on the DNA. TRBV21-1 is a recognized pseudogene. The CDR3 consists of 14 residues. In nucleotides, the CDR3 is TGTGCCAGCAGCAAAGGACAGGGAGGGAAGACCCAGTACTTC. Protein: CASSKGQGGKTQYF.

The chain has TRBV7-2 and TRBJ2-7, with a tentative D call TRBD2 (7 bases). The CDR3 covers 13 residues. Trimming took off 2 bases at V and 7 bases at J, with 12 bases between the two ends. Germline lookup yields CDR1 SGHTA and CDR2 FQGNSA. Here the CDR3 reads CASSLKGGGEQYF. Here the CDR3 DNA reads TGTGCCAGCAGCTTAAAGGGGGGAGGGGAGCAGTACTTC.

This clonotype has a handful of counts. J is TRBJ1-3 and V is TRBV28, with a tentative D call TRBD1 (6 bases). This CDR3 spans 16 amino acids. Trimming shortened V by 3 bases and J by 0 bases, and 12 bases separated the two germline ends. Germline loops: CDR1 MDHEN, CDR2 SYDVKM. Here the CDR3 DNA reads TGTGCCAGCAGTTTCGGGGGGCAGACCTCTGGAAACACCATATATTTT. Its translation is CASSFGGQTSGNTIYF.